This TCR beta chain was recorded in a study of blood T cell repertoires in COVID-19. Study-level information: The United States, Italy and Spain were the sources of the acute and convalescent COVID-19 samples. PBMCs, B-cell-depleted T cells, or T cells provided the cDNA or gDNA that made up the material.

Patients of the Seattle cohort, enrolled during active infection, were followed longitudinally. The CDR3 runs to 16 residues. The V segment lost 3 bases and the J segment 7 bases; nucleotides outside the gene matches: 10. Germline V gene sequence: CDR1 SGHRS, CDR2 YFSETQ. Using immunoSEQ multiplex PCR, the repertoire was profiled, and TCRdb retains in-frame clones only, with some absent. The repertoire holds 200,000 to 250,000 clones, with around 80% as singletons. The TCR comes from a woman aged 80 or over with COVID-19, enrolled during active disease. This chain links TRBV5-1 with TRBJ2-1, with 10 bases fitting TRBD2. Specimen: peripheral blood. CDR3 nucleotide sequence: TGCGCCAGCAGCTCCATTACTAGCGGGGACGTAAATGAGCAGTTCTTC. It codes for CASSSITSGDVNEQFF.